A single sample is the source of the 26 T cell receptor beta chains below, sequenced in a study of vaccination and CD4 T cells after COVID-19. These receptors' targets are unknown. Once obtained from cultured CD4+ T cells, the DNA was sequenced using the Oncomine TCR Beta short-read assay. TCRdb reanalysed the PCR reads using MiXCR and keeps one entry per CDR3 protein. The table records about 20,000 distinct CDR3 sequences, about 45% of them present only once. Treatment described: approximately nine-day PBMC culture with coronavirus spike peptide pools or control peptides (ViraFEST assay). Sequencing used CD4+ T cells from blood, cultured in vitro. Every receptor here comes from a human donor who had recovered from COVID-19.

This clonotype appeared a few times. J is TRBJ2-2 and V is TRBV20-1; 16 nucleotides match TRBD2. J lost 3 bases, V lost 5 bases, and 3 bases had no gene match. There are 16 residues in the CDR3. Germline CDR1 DFQATT, CDR2 SNEGSKA (reference sequence). The CDR3 region has the DNA TGCAGTGCTGGGGGACTAGCGGGAGGGTACACCGGGGAGCTGTTTTTT. This codes for CSAGGLAGGYTGELFF.

The sample holds a few counts of this clonotype. The chain has TRBV4-1 and TRBJ1-1; D unclear. Trimming pared 0 bases from V and 1 base from J, leaving 9 bases between. Germline V gene sequence: CDR1 MGHRA, CDR2 YSYEKL. The CDR3 contains 15 residues. This CDR3 reads CASSQDIYGNTEAFF. The CDR3 DNA reads TGCGCCAGCAGCCAAGATATCTACGGGAACACTGAAGCTTTCTTT.

This clonotype was observed a few times. The chain uses TRBV20-1 and TRBJ2-5; D is unresolved. CDR3 size: 10 residues. Germline CDR1 DFQATT, CDR2 SNEGSKA (reference sequence). Trimming cost V 6 bases and J 5 bases, with 7 bases left between them. The DNA of the CDR3 is TGCAGTGCCCGGGTTGAGACCCAGTACTTC. As protein: CSARVETQYF.

This clonotype was detected a few times. This rearrangement joins TRBV27 to TRBJ2-7; a possible D gene is TRBD2 (5 bases). Germline CDR1 MNHEY, CDR2 SMNVEV (reference sequence). Trimming stripped 0 bases from V and 5 bases from J, with 14 bases between. The CDR3 covers 15 residues. CDR3 coding DNA: TGTGCCAGCAGTTTATCTCCGGGATCCGGGAACGAGCAGTACTTC. It is translated as CASSLSPGSGNEQYF.

This clonotype was found a few times. The J gene is TRBJ2-7, the V gene TRBV24-1; possibly TRBD2 for D (6 bases). The CDR3 is 16 residues long. Looked up from germline, CDR1 is KGHDR and CDR2 is SFDVKD. V lost 4 bases, J lost 7 bases, and 22 bases lay in between. The CDR3 protein is CATSDSGRGSAPEQYF. The CDR3 coding sequence is TGTGCCACCAGTGACTCGGGCCGGGGGTCGGCCCCAGAGCAGTACTTC.

This clonotype turned up a few times. This chain connects TRBV2 to TRBJ2-5; unclear D gene. The CDR3 is 11 residues long. The V gene's germline CDR1 is SNHLY and CDR2 FYNNEI. V lost 4 bases and J 5 bases, leaving 5 bases between the germline ends. CDR3 sequence reads: CASSVRETQYF. The DNA of the CDR3 is TGTGCCAGCAGTGTCCGGGAGACCCAGTACTTC.

The chain couples TRBV5-5 to TRBJ1-6; tentative D call: TRBD1 (5 bases). The germline V gene encodes CDR1 SGHKS and CDR2 YYEKEE (reference sequence). This CDR3 is 14 amino acids long. V shed 3 bases and J shed 7 bases, with 11 bases lying between them. For the CDR3, the DNA is TGTGCCAGCAGCTCTTGGACACAGAATTCACCCCTCCACTTT. It is translated as CASSSWTQNSPLHF.

The chain recombines TRBV2 with TRBJ1-2, with 8 bases matching TRBD1. CDR1 and CDR2 from the germline V gene are SNHLY and FYNNEI. This CDR3 has 13 amino acids. The V gene end was trimmed by 5 bases and the J gene end by 4 bases; junction bases not matched to a gene: 3. The chain's CDR3 is CASSTTGGYGYTF. Written as DNA, the CDR3 is TGTGCCAGCAGTACTACAGGGGGCTATGGCTACACCTTC.

This chain connects TRBV7-8 to TRBJ2-7; D may correspond to TRBD1 or TRBD2 (6 bases each). There are 13 residues in the CDR3. Between the trimmed V and J ends, which lost 6 bases and 5 bases, there was a span of 14 bases. Germline assignment: CDR1 SGHVS and CDR2 FQNEAQ. The CDR3 loop reads CASSFRGVHEQYF. DNA for the CDR3: TGTGCCAGCAGTTTTAGGGGGGTCCACGAGCAGTACTTC.

This clonotype was observed a handful of times. The gene calls are TRBV11-3 and TRBJ1-1, with D maybe TRBD1 (6 bases). The CDR3 loop spans 12 amino acids. CDR1 and CDR2 (germline): SGHNT, YENEEA. The V end lost 8 bases, the J end lost 13 bases, and 20 bases lay between the germline ends. In DNA, the CDR3 is TGTGCCAGCTCCTATACAGGGTATGTCGATTTCTTT. This translates into CASSYTGYVDFF.

By share, this clonotype ranks as large. The chain couples TRBV7-2 to TRBJ1-5; D unclear. The CDR3 has 13 amino acids. Trimming left V 5 bases short and J 2 bases short, with 7 bases between. CDR1 and CDR2 from the germline V gene are SGHTA and FQGNSA. CDR3 coding DNA: TGTGCCAGCAGCCCTCGAGGCAATCAGCCCCAGCATTTT. This codes for CASSPRGNQPQHF.

The chain couples TRBV6-1 to TRBJ1-3; perhaps TRBD1 as D (6 bases). Germline CDR1 reads MNHNS; CDR2 reads SASEGT. This CDR3 is 14 amino acids long. The V and J ends lost 1 base and 8 bases respectively, with 12 bases between them. The CDR3 sequence is CASSEDRARDTIYF. DNA of the CDR3: TGTGCCAGCAGTGAAGACAGGGCTCGTGACACCATATATTTT.

J is TRBJ1-4 and V is TRBV6-1; 8 bases agree with TRBD1. V shed 10 bases, J shed 8 bases, and the junction held 9 bases outside the gene matches. The CDR3 runs to 13 residues. Germline V CDR1 and CDR2: MNHNS, SASEGT. CDR3 nucleotides: TGTGCCACCTCCGGGACAGGCGGGGAAAAACTGTTTTTT. Its translation: CATSGTGGEKLFF.

The chain links TRBV6-1 to TRBJ1-2; unclear D gene. From germline, CDR1 is MNHNS and CDR2 SASEGT. This CDR3 comprises 11 residues. Trimming shortened V by 10 bases and J by 2 bases, and 8 bases separated the two germline ends. CDR3 in DNA: TGTGCCACTCAGGACAACTATGGCTACACCTTC. Amino acid sequence: CATQDNYGYTF.

This clonotype was seen only a few times. The chain is built from TRBV7-2 and TRBJ2-2; 13 nucleotides line up with TRBD2. There are 20 residues in the CDR3. Germline V lookup: CDR1 SGHTA, CDR2 FQGNSA. After removal of 2 bases from V and 5 bases from J, the junction contained 14 bases not matched to a gene. The DNA for the CDR3 is TGTGCCAGCAGCTTAATGCCCCTACTACGGACTAGCGGGAGAACCGGGGAGCTGTTTTTT. It encodes CASSLMPLLRTSGRTGELFF.

There are a few counts of this clonotype. The rearrangement joins TRBV28 to TRBJ1-2; D is perhaps TRBD1 (6 bases). This CDR3 has 13 residues. Trimming cost V 4 bases and J 7 bases, with 13 bases left between them. Germline-derived CDR1 and CDR2 are MDHEN and SYDVKM. The CDR3 DNA is TGTGCCAGCAGTTCGCTAGGGGGATCTGGCTACACCTTC. Protein: CASSSLGGSGYTF.

This clonotype was seen only a few times. The chain employs TRBV7-6 and TRBJ1-2, with D possibly TRBD1 on 5 matching bases. The V end was cut by 5 bases, the J end by 8 bases, with 21 bases between. The CDR3 consists of 15 residues. Germline CDR1 and CDR2: SGHVS and FNYEAQ. The CDR3, as DNA: TGTGCCAGCAGCACATCGCCGGGCCGAGGGGACGGCTACACCTTC. It specifies CASSTSPGRGDGYTF.

This chain connects TRBV6-2 or TRBV6-3 to TRBJ2-2, with D perhaps matching TRBD2 (6 bases). Trimming shortened V by 2 bases and J by 4 bases, and 14 bases separated the two germline ends. The CDR3 totals 16 residues. Germline lookup yields CDR1 MNHEY and CDR2 SVGEGT. In DNA, the CDR3 is TGTGCCAGCAGTTACCCGGGGAGGAGAGGCACCGGGGAGCTGTTTTTT. Translating it yields CASSYPGRRGTGELFF.

A few counts support this clonotype. The rearrangement links TRBV25-1 to TRBJ1-5, with 8 bases lining up with TRBD1. The ends lost 7 bases at V and 0 bases at J; junction bases unmatched: 17. The CDR3 has 19 residues. From germline, CDR1 is MGHDK and CDR2 SYGVNS. This chain's CDR3 is CASTRTGQGENSSNQPQHF. Written as DNA, the CDR3 is TGTGCCAGCACCCGAACCGGACAGGGAGAGAATAGTAGCAATCAGCCCCAGCATTTT. Using reference TRBV25-1 and TRBJ1-5 for the parts outside the CDR3, the full variable domain is EADIYQTPRYLVIGTGKKITLECSQTMGHDKMYWYQQDPGMELHLIHYSYGVNSTEKGDLSSESTVSRIRTEHFPLTLESARPSHTSQYLCASTRTGQGENSSNQPQHFGDGTRLSIL.

V gene TRBV20-1 combines with J gene TRBJ2-7; D possibly uses TRBD1 or TRBD2 (5 bases each). CDR3 length equals 13 residues. V was pared by 2 bases and J by 2 bases, with 10 bases between. CDR1 is DFQATT and CDR2 is SNEGSKA in the germline V gene (reference sequence). Here the CDR3 DNA reads TGCAGTGCTAGAAACGGGACCGCCTACGAGCAGTACTTC. It translates to CSARNGTAYEQYF.

The DNA of the CDR3 is TGCGCCAGCAGTGAGAGTACAGGGACTGCGTTCGAAGCTTTCTTT. It is translated as CASSESTGTAFEAFF. This rearrangement joins TRBV10-1 to TRBJ1-1; the D gene is possibly TRBD1 (6 bases). The germline V gene has CDR1 WNHNN and CDR2 SYGVQD (reference sequence). This CDR3 spans 15 amino acids. Trimming left V 2 bases short and J 8 bases short, with 18 bases between.

The chain is built from TRBV11-3 and TRBJ2-3; D is unresolved. V lost 3 bases and J 1 base, leaving 5 bases between the germline ends. Per germline, CDR1 SGHNT and CDR2 YENEEA. This CDR3 has 13 residues. CDR3 protein: CASSFRGTDTQYF. In DNA form, the CDR3 reads TGTGCCAGCAGCTTTAGGGGCACAGATACGCAGTATTTT.

The chain is built from TRBV7-9 and TRBJ1-2; D gene uncertain. Germline assignment: CDR1 SEHNR and CDR2 FQNEAQ (reference sequence). The CDR3 covers 15 residues. The V gene lost 4 bases and the J gene lost 2 bases, with 14 bases spanning the gap. CDR3 nucleotides: TGTGCCAGCAGCTCTCGACATCTAGGGAACTATGGCTACACCTTC. The encoded protein is CASSSRHLGNYGYTF.

Concerning this clonotype: Its ends do not fully match the called genes, so a read error is possible. The chain has TRBV20-1 and TRBJ2-3, with 7 bases aligning to TRBD2. This CDR3 is built from 15 residues. Germline-derived CDR1 and CDR2 are DFQATT and SNEGSKA (reference sequence). Here the CDR3 reads CSAPRGGGVENTQCF. In DNA form, the CDR3 reads TGCAGTGCTCCCCGCGGCGGGGGTGTGGAGAATACGCAGTGTTTT.

This clonotype was seen a handful of times. This chain's CDR3 is CASRWRTLGEKLFF. The DNA for the CDR3 is TGTGCCAGCAGATGGAGAACCCTGGGGGAAAAACTGTTTTTT. The chain carries TRBV6-2 or TRBV6-3 and TRBJ1-4, with D unclear. Trimming shortened V by 6 bases and J by 8 bases, and 16 bases separated the two germline ends. The CDR3 consists of 14 residues. Germline loops: CDR1 MNHEY, CDR2 SVGEGT.

The genes are TRBV2 and TRBJ2-1, with 10 bases aligning to TRBD2. CDR1 and CDR2 (germline): SNHLY, FYNNEI. This CDR3 has 12 residues. V was pared by 6 bases and J by 12 bases, with 5 bases of the junction left unmatched. The chain's CDR3 is CASSLAGEGQFF. The CDR3, as DNA: TGTGCCAGCAGCCTAGCGGGAGAAGGGCAGTTCTTC.